This T cell receptor (beta chain) was retrieved from a study of shared clonotypes between healthy human individuals. Germline V gene data show CDR1 as MNHEY and CDR2 as SVGAGI. The CDR3 totals 15 residues. The V end lost 5 bases, the J end lost 0 bases, and 13 bases lay between the germline ends. Clones were read by immunoSEQ multiplex PCR, and TCRdb kept only the in-frame ones, dropping some. The sample shows about 2.4 million clones, roughly 93% of them seen only once. The sample comprised naive CD4+ T cells from PBMCs. The subset denotes: CD45RA+ positively selected. The chain is built from TRBV6-5 and TRBJ1-1, with D perhaps TRBD1 (6 bases). This clonotype was sampled from a young man in good health. Some clones in this sample may be carry-over from other donors' samples. This CDR3 is CASSTNRVLNTEAFF. The DNA of the CDR3 is TGTGCCAGCAGTACTAACAGGGTCTTGAACACTGAAGCTTTCTTT.